This T cell receptor beta chain was sequenced in a study of CD8+CD57+ T cells in acquired aplastic anemia. The template for TCR beta VDJ and CDR3 sequence profiling was genomic DNA. TCRdb reprocessed the reads with MiXCR, giving one entry per CDR3 protein. Of 250,000 or so distinct CDR3 sequences in the sample, roughly half were seen once. The authors sequenced patients whose flow cytometry had shown CD8+CD57+ cell expansion. Per the germline V gene, CDR1 is ENHRY and CDR2 is SYGVKD. The junction had 10 bases not matched to a gene; V was cut back by 10 bases and J by 0 bases. CDR3 size: 15 residues. The sample was sorted CD4+, CD8+, or CD8+CD57+ T cells (not recorded which) from PBMCs. The clonotype was recovered from a human donor with aplastic anemia. The chain combines TRBV10-3 with TRBJ2-3; TRBD2 agrees at 7 bases. In nucleotides, the CDR3 is TGTGCCAGCAGCAAGAGCGGGATGAGCACAGATACGCAGTATTTT. This codes for CASSKSGMSTDTQYF.